The rows below give T cell receptor beta chains drawn from one sample of a study of T-cell reconstitution after alpha-beta-depleted transplantation in children. Using its own MiXCR run on the PCR reads, TCRdb lists one record per CDR3 protein. The table has about 400,000 distinct CDR3 sequences, just over 20% seen once. Sequencing was performed on PBMCs from the stem cell graft donor, taken from the stem cell graft. These receptors came from a human donor who donated a stem cell graft to a child with acute myeloid leukemia. The CDR3 runs from the conserved cysteine through the conserved F or W. D genes are given only for firm matches. Not every row has a clone size; where given, it reads once, few, many or a size class.

TRBJ2-7 few TRBD2 TRBV10-3 TGTGCCATCAGCGGTCCGACCCTTAGCGGGAGTGTAGACGAGCAGTACTTC CAISGPTLSGSVDEQYF
TRBJ1-5 . TRBD1 TRBV29-1 TGCAGCGCGTTTTCGGACAGGCACAATCAGCCCCAGCATTTT CSAFSDRHNQPQHF
TRBJ2-7 once . TRBV7-6 TGTGCCAGCAGCCACCCGGGACTTAATTTGGACGAGCAGTACTTC CASSHPGLNLDEQYF
TRBJ2-1 . . TRBV5-2 TGTGCCAGCAACCCTACGGGGACTAGCGGGAGAAATGAGCAGTTCTTC CASNPTGTSGRNEQFF
TRBJ2-1 . . TRBV28 TGTGCCAGCCCGCCCGGGACCTTCTTAACCTACAATGAGCAGTTCTTC CASPPGTFLTYNEQFF
TRBJ2-2 few TRBD1 TRBV20-1 TGCAGTGCTCCGGGACAGGGGGACACCGGGGAGCTGTTTTTT CSAPGQGDTGELFF
TRBJ2-1 few . TRBV7-2 TGTGCCAGCAGCTTATCAGGTCGGACCTCCTACAATGAGCAGTTCTTC CASSLSGRTSYNEQFF
TRBJ2-7 few TRBD2 TRBV27 TGTGCCAGCAGTAGGACTAGCGGGAGTTTAGGCTACGAGCAGTACTTC CASSRTSGSLGYEQYF
TRBJ2-2 few TRBD1 TRBV27 TGTGCCAGCAGTTCCCGGGACAGAGACACCGGGGAGCTGTTTTTT CASSSRDRDTGELFF
TRBJ2-2 many TRBD2 TRBV20-1 TGCAGTGCTACTTCGGGCGGGAGTGACACCGGGGAGCTGTTTTTT CSATSGGSDTGELFF
TRBJ1-1 many . TRBV29-1 TGCAGCGTTGCACAGGGAAACACTGAAGCTTTCTTT CSVAQGNTEAFF
TRBJ2-7 few . TRBV20-1 TGCAGTGCAACGATTAAAAGCTCCTACGAGCAGTACTTC CSATIKSSYEQYF
TRBJ2-7 . . TRBV4-2 TGTGCCAGCAGCCAACGGCAGGGATCAACCTACGAGCAGTACTTC CASSQRQGSTYEQYF
TRBJ2-7 . . TRBV12-3/TRBV12-4 TGTGCCAGCGGAGTGGGGCCAGGGCATTACGAGCAGTACTTC CASGVGPGHYEQYF
TRBJ2-2 many . TRBV29-1 TGCAGCGGGGGACAACCGATGCCCGGGGAGCTGTTTTTT CSGGQPMPGELFF
TRBJ2-7 many . TRBV20-1 TGCAGTGCTAAGGGCCCAACCAGCAGCTACGAGCAGTACTTC CSAKGPTSSYEQYF
TRBJ2-7 many . TRBV28 TGTGCCAGCAGTCGCCCCTACGAGCAGTACTTC CASSRPYEQYF
TRBJ2-7 . . TRBV7-2 TGTGCCAGCAGCTTACTAGCCGCCTACGAGCAGTACTTC CASSLLAAYEQYF
TRBJ2-7 . . TRBV5-1 TGCGCCAGCAGCTTGGGAACTAGCAGGTCATACGAGCAGTACTTC CASSLGTSRSYEQYF
TRBJ2-5 . . TRBV4-3 TGCGCCAGCAGCTCAGGGGCTATAGCGAGCCAAGAGACCCAGTACTTC CASSSGAIASQETQYF
TRBJ2-2 . . TRBV4-1 TGCGCCAGCAGCCAAGCCAGAGGGGCAAACACCGGGGAGCTGTTTTTT CASSQARGANTGELFF
TRBJ1-5 many . TRBV29-1 TGCAGCGTTATGGAGAATAGCAATCAGCCCCAGCATTTT CSVMENSNQPQHF
TRBJ2-3 . TRBD2 TRBV12-3/TRBV12-4 TGTGCCAGCAGAGTAGCGGGAGACACAGATACGCAGTATTTT CASRVAGDTDTQYF
TRBJ2-7 . . TRBV4-1 TGCGCCAGCAGCCAAGATCGCGACTCCGTGGGGTACTACGAGCAGTACTTC CASSQDRDSVGYYEQYF
TRBJ2-1 few . TRBV12-3/TRBV12-4 TGTGCCAGCAGCCCCCGAGAAACCTACAATGAGCAGTTCTTC CASSPRETYNEQFF
TRBJ2-1 . . TRBV27 TGTGCCAGCAAAAAGAGCGAGGTGTGGTACAATGAGCAGTTCTTC CASKKSEVWYNEQFF
TRBJ1-1 few . TRBV12-3/TRBV12-4 TGTGCCACTACACACAGCTTAAAGGGCACTGAAGCTTTCTTT CATTHSLKGTEAFF
TRBJ2-5 few TRBD2 TRBV7-3 TGTGCCAGCAGCTTAGGCGGCGGGGGTGAGACCCAGTACTTC CASSLGGGGETQYF
TRBJ2-1 many TRBD2 TRBV7-2 TGTGCCAGCACCGGGCTGGCTAGCGGCAATGAGCAGTTCTTC CASTGLASGNEQFF
TRBJ2-5 . . TRBV6-5 TGTGCCAGCAGTTACTCCCTTTCGCCGGGCCAAGGGCGAGAGACCCAGTACTTC CASSYSLSPGQGRETQYF
TRBJ1-5 . . TRBV12-3/TRBV12-4 TGTGCCAGCAGTCCCGGAGCAGTAGAGCCCCAGCATTTT CASSPGAVEPQHF
TRBJ1-5 . TRBD1 TRBV20-1 TGCAGTGCTAATCCCCCAGGGGGAGGCAATCAGCCCCAGCATTTT CSANPPGGGNQPQHF
TRBJ2-7 few TRBD1 TRBV3-1 TGTGCCAGCAGCCAGAACAGGGGGCGAAGGGAGCAGTACTTC CASSQNRGRREQYF
TRBJ2-5 . . TRBV20-1 TGCAGTGCTAGACCGACACCGGCAACCTCAATTCCAGAGACCCAGTACTTC CSARPTPATSIPETQYF
TRBJ1-1 many . TRBV4-2 TGTGCCAGCAGCCAAGGGACGGTGAACACTGAAGCTTTCTTT CASSQGTVNTEAFF
TRBJ2-3 few . TRBV24-1 TGTGCCACCAGTGATTTCAGCACAGATACGCAGTATTTT CATSDFSTDTQYF
TRBJ2-1 many TRBD2 TRBV10-3 TGTGCCATCAGTAAAACTAGCGAGAGGAGCGGAGGCGATGAGCAGTTCTTC CAISKTSERSGGDEQFF
TRBJ2-4 . TRBD1 TRBV20-1 TGCAGTGCTATCCAGGGGGTCGGGAACATTCAGTACTTC CSAIQGVGNIQYF
TRBJ1-5 few . TRBV20-1 TGCAGTGCGAGGCAGCACAATCAGCCCCAGCATTTT CSARQHNQPQHF
TRBJ2-7 many . TRBV10-3 TGTGCCATCAAAGCGGATCTTTCCTACGAGCAGTACTTC CAIKADLSYEQYF
TRBJ1-2 . TRBD1 TRBV29-1 TGCAGCGTTGAAGGGGAGGGGGCCGCGTACGGCTACACCTTC CSVEGEGAAYGYTF
TRBJ2-7 many TRBD2 TRBV28 TGTGCCAGCAGCTTAGCGGGAGTGGACGAGCAGTACTTC CASSLAGVDEQYF
TRBJ2-3 once TRBD1 TRBV7-9 TGTGCCAGCAGCCCTGACAGGGTTAGCGCAGATACGCAGTATTTT CASSPDRVSADTQYF
TRBJ2-1 . . TRBV18 TGTGCCAGCTCACCTAGACACCTCCAGGATGAGCAGTTCTTC CASSPRHLQDEQFF
TRBJ2-3 few . TRBV20-1 TGCAGTGCTAGCCAGGGAGCCACAGATACGCAGTATTTT CSASQGATDTQYF
TRBJ2-7 . . TRBV4-1 TGCGCCAGCAGCCAAGAACCAGCGGGTAGCTCCTACGAGCAGTACTTC CASSQEPAGSSYEQYF